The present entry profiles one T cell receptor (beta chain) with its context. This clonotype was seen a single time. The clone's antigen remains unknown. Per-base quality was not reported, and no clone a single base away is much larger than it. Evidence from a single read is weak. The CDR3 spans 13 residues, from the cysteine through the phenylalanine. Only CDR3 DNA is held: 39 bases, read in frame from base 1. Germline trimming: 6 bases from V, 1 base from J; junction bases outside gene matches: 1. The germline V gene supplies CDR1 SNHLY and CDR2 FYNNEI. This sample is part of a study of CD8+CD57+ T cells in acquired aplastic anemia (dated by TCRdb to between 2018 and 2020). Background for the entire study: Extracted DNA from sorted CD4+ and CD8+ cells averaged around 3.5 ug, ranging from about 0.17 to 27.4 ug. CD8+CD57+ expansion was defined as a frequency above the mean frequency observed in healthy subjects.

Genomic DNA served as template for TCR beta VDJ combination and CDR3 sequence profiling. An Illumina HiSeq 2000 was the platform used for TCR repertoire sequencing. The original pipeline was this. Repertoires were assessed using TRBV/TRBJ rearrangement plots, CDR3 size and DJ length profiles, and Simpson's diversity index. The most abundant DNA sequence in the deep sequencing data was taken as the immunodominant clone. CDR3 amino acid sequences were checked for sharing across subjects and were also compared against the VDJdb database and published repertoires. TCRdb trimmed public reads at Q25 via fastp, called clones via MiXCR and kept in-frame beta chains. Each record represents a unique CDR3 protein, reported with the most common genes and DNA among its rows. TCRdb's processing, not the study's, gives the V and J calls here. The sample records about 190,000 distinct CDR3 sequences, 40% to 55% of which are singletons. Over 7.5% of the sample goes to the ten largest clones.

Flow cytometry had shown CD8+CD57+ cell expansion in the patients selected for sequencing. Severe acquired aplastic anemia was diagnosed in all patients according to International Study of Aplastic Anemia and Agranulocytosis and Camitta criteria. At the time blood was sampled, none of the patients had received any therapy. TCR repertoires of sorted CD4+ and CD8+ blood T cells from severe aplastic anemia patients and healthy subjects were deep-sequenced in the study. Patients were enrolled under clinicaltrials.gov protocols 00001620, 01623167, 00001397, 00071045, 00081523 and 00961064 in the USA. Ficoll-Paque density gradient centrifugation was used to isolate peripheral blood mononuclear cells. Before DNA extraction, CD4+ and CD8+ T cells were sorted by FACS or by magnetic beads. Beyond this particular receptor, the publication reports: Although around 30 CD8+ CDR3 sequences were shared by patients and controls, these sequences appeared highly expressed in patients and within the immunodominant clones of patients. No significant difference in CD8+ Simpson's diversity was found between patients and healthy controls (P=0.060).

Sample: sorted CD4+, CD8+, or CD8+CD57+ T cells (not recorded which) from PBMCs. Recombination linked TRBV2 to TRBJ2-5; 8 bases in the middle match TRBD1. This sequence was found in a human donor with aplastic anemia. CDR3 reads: CASRGQVQETQYF. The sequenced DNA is TGTGCCAGCAGGGGACAGGTCCAAGAGACCCAGTACTTC.